Detailed here is one TCR beta chain. What it binds is unknown. This sample stems from a study of T cell responses to AZD1222 COVID-19 vaccine. Study-level results: Baseline antibody screening turned up just six or seven seropositive AZD1222 recipients. The donor group comprised mostly white British people and more females; the analysis possibly underestimated clonal diversity. The span of vaccine-associated CD4 TCRs extended across spike, with dominance at 160-218 and 743-854. The study reported that nearly half of spike-specific TCRs target unmutated variant regions.

Assay used: immunoSEQ multiplex PCR; TCRdb lists only in-frame clones, some missing. Of 150,000 or so clones listed, roughly nine tenths are singletons. Trimming removed 5 bases at V and 6 bases at J, with 18 bases between. This CDR3 has 15 amino acids. Germline V gene data show CDR1 as SGHNT and CDR2 as YYREEE (reference sequence). The TCR originated in an adult who received the AZD1222 COVID-19 vaccine. The chain couples TRBV5-4 to TRBJ2-1; no reliable D call. This sample comprised peripheral blood, obtained 28 days after the second AZD1222 dose. CDR3 sequence reads: CASRVDRNTFNEQFF. As DNA, the CDR3 is TGTGCCAGCAGGGTAGACCGGAACACATTCAATGAGCAGTTCTTC.